This T cell receptor (beta chain) was documented in a study of cytomegalovirus exposure and HLA in healthy donors (dated by TCRdb to the late 2010s). In terms of the full investigation: According to an earlier analysis of 450 to 650 of the donors, about 190 million T cells yielded 95 million to 140 million unique TCR beta sequences and about 300 Gb of sequence data. Typing coverage varied by locus: roughly 620-630 donors for A, B, C, DRB1 and DQB1; approximately 500 for DQA1; over 600 for DPA1; around 450 for DPB1. Rather than drawing on any new phenotypic data, the later analysis identified candidate immune exposures from TCR beta sequences and the way those sequences occurred across donors. Donor age, sex, ethnicity and CMV serostatus were compiled alongside the repertoire data. Every discovery cohort repertoire had been produced on one sequencing platform. Genome-wide SNP genotypes for about three fifths of the roughly 700 donors were used in a later genetic analysis, which treated that subset as a discovery cohort. Of the roughly 390 genotyped donors, 75% to 85% were placed in the genetic ancestry cluster associated with self-reported Caucasian donors. A separate validation cohort of 100 to 150 different subjects was used in addition to the roughly 700-subject first cohort. To decide whether each TCR beta V gene segment behaved as functional or pseudogenic, an earlier analysis of some 580 of the donors relied on high-throughput TCR beta sequencing. The study was designed to test whether signatures of past pathogen exposure could be identified by cataloging public T cell receptors. About 5 DR-DQ haplotypes were handled as single units for association and clustering, since linkage in the cohort was strong. The T cell repertoires of 700 or so subjects were profiled by immunosequencing and related to cytomegalovirus serostatus. Class I and class II HLA loci were covered by the typing at four-digit resolution. An early release that covered roughly 600 HLA-typed donors contained approximately 320 gigabases of sequencing data and roughly 84 million unique TCR sequences. To predict cytomegalovirus infection status, the study combined high-throughput TCR immunosequencing, statistical association of individual TCRs with disease status, and machine learning. A later analysis re-analyzed previously published TCR beta repertoires from approximately 700 donors and added high-resolution HLA genotyping to study TCR occurrence patterns. Among some 400 genotyped donors of the cohort, an average of approximately 240,000 unique TCR beta nucleotide sequences was sequenced per donor, of which about 20% were non-productive. The paper's findings and limits, for the study overall: Because HLA typing was unavailable for some donors at each locus, only the typed subset was used in association tests. According to a later analysis, parvovirus B19, influenza, CMV and Epstein-Barr virus appeared linked to several top co-occurrence clusters. A later analysis found that most CMV-associated TCR beta chains appeared HLA-restricted, with HLA associations seemingly driven largely by CMV exposure. Because counts were too low, roughly 16 rarely observed V segments, including chromosome 9 orphons, were excluded from the earlier analysis of under 650 of the donors. Some IMGT-functional V segments, including TRBV6-2 and TRBV6-3, could not be distinguished by the 87-base-pair reads and were therefore excluded. At a false discovery rate of 0.05, a later analysis linked 16,951 TCR beta sequences to specific HLA alleles. Roughly uniform sequencing depth across donors was assumed in presence/absence analyses, although this assumption may not hold. The study gave a list of roughly 150 TCR beta chains associated with cytomegalovirus. A later analysis found that TCR association rates varied across HLA loci, with DRB1 alleles showing the most associated TCRs and HLA-C alleles the fewest. Compared with equally common non-associated chains, HLA-associated TCR beta chains in a later analysis were more clonally expanded and had lower generation probabilities. Strong co-occurrence of HLA alleles, especially DR and DQ, made assigning TCR associations to individual alleles difficult. A later genetic analysis reported fewer N-insertions in productive TCRs among donors in an Asian-associated ancestry cluster than the roughly 670-donor mean. An earlier analysis of approximately 600 of the donors showed that most TCR beta V segments appeared in productive rearrangements either about 87% or about 30% of the time, which broadly matched IMGT annotations. According to the authors, the approach could potentially be generalized to other disease states and immunological phenotypes. Most TCR sequences were seen in very few donors, while some public TCRs were found in many individuals. Correlated functional status among segregating V segments might reflect linkage disequilibrium, but an unknown experimental factor could not be ruled out. The classifier was reported to diagnose cytomegalovirus status with high specificity and sensitivity in both the original and validation cohorts. Only TCR beta chains were sequenced in this cohort, and the absence of alpha or paired-chain data limited detectable features. A cluster of highly shared sequence variants was judged likely to represent a technical artifact of the sequencing pipeline. Immune exposure information for the cohort was limited to CMV serostatus. A further reported finding was that TCR beta sequences accurately predicted the HLA-A and HLA-B alleles for most subjects in the first cohort. Three of the identified cytomegalovirus-associated TCR beta chains were confirmed in vitro to be specific for cytomegalovirus antigens. An association between a missense DCLRE1C variant and V-gene and J-gene trimming of TCR beta chains was found in a later genetic analysis and replicated in an independent cohort.

Libraries were made using the immunoSEQ multiplex PCR assay. A mixture of 60 forward primers for TCR Vbeta segments and 13 reverse primers for TCR Jbeta segments was used in the multiplex PCR. The CDR3 region of rearranged TCR beta genes was amplified from genomic DNA by a multiplex PCR assay. The Illumina HiSeq System was used to sequence the amplified TCR beta libraries as 87-base-pair reads. The authors processed their data as follows. A later analysis counted tens of millions of unique TCR beta chains across the 650 to 700 repertoires, and roughly 9.9 million of these chains were shared by at least two donors. A nearest-neighbor algorithm error-corrected the raw reads and collapsed the reads into unique sequences, merging closely related sequences to remove PCR and sequencing errors. To assign V, D and J gene segments, CDR3 sequences were aligned to IMGT reference sequences. For a sequence to be retained, a match of at least six nucleotides to both a V gene segment and a J gene segment was required. Rearrangements were called productive when the CDR3 lacked stop codons and stayed in frame with V and J; all others were non-productive. Following IMGT convention, CDR3 was defined as the stretch from the second conserved V-encoded cysteine up to the conserved J-encoded phenylalanine. Sequences without an unambiguous match to a single V gene segment were excluded from the earlier analysis of almost 600 of the donors. In an earlier analysis of more than 500 of the donors, a V segment was called functional when productive rearrangements were above 56.7%, and segregating when the standard deviation between donors exceeded 5%. A statistical classification framework was developed to diagnose cytomegalovirus status using the catalog of TCR beta chain sequences. V and J gene assignment, in a later analysis, came from comparing TCR nucleotide sequences with IMGT/GENE-DB human TR gene sequences. A later analysis assigned CDR3 sequences and most-parsimonious VDJ recombination scenarios with the TCRdist pipeline. In a later analysis, every TCR beta chain was defined by the combination of its CDR3 amino acid sequence and its V-gene family, and reads without a unique V-gene family were dropped. As a way to deal with suspected cross-contamination and a sequencing artifact, a later analysis dropped under 600 nucleotide sequences that were highly shared and had low generation probability. In a later analysis, a clonal expansion index for each public chain was calculated from normalized within-repertoire ranks of inferred template counts. A later analysis computed generation probabilities with a VDJ recombination model fitted to out-of-frame rearrangements, and checked the results against IGoR. A later analysis scored TCR-TCR, TCR-HLA and TCR-CMV co-occurrence with hypergeometric tests, applying a repertoire-size bias correction to TCR pairs. A later analysis estimated false discovery rates by permuting HLA or CMV assignments 20 times. A later analysis grouped co-occurring TCRs with DBSCAN, adding TCRdist sequence similarity when clustering within HLA-allele-positive subsets. For co-occurrence clustering, repertoires with fewer than 30,000 or more than 120,000 public chains were excluded, along with a handful of repertoires with anomalous nucleotide sharing. TCRdb provides this immuneACCESS table in a form limited to in-frame rearrangements. Some clones are lacking; in checked studies, under half of them reflect an unresolved V gene, and why the rest are absent is not known. The V and J calls and clone size were taken over from that table, and D and trimming were inferred from the DNA. Within this sample are about 130,000 clones, with 80% of them counted one time only. Approximately 10% of the sample is in the top ten clones.

With respect to this clone: Its antigen specificity is not known. Nothing much larger sits one base from this clone, and base qualities are not available.

The cohort comprised some 700 healthy bone marrow donors. All cohort members were sampled while nominally healthy, although unrecorded immune exposures were likely present. The donor tested CMV seropositive and was one of the 289 seropositive cohort members. A peripheral blood sample was collected from each donor, and TCR beta sequencing was performed on peripheral blood mononuclear cells. Genomic DNA extraction from the blood cell samples was performed with the Qiagen DNeasy Blood Extraction Kit. From the cysteine through the phenylalanine, the CDR3 covers 13 amino acids. Only the CDR3 part of the read is kept: 39 bases, read in frame from the first base. A distance of 14 bases separates the germline ends of V and J, which lose 6 bases and 6 bases respectively. Based on the germline V gene (reference sequence), the CDR1 and CDR2 sequences are MNHEY and SMNVEV.

The chain links TRBV27 with TRBJ1-1; no D gene call is confident. This sequence was found in a man younger than 45 in good health and CMV-seropositive. The material sequenced was PBMCs. The bases are TGTGCCAGCAGGCCGGCGGAACGCGCTGAAGCTTTCTTT. Translated, it gives CASRPAERAEAFF.